Listed below are T cell receptor beta chains from one sample, sequenced in a study of blood T cells in healthy people across ages. TCRdb passed the 5' RACE reads through MiXCR, listing each CDR3 protein once. This table has about 800,000 distinct CDR3 sequences, 20% to 25% appearing once. The data also belong to a second study, concerning T cells of mothers and their children.

Sequencing was performed on blood. The source is a boy under 18 in good health. The CDR3 runs from the conserved cysteine through the conserved F or W. Each record gives: CDR3 DNA, CDR3 protein, J gene, V gene, clone size, D gene. A D gene is named only where the DNA matches it firmly. Size is stated for part of the rows, as once, few or many counts, or as a class when the clone is expanded.

TGTGCCAGCAGGCCTTTAGGAGCGGGAGAAAGCTTTGGAGATACGCAGTATTTT	CASRPLGAGESFGDTQYF	TRBJ2-3	TRBV5-5	few	TRBD2
TGTGCCAGCAGCTTAGCGGCAGGGGTTTACACTGAAGCTTCCTTT	CASSLAAGVYTEASF	TRBJ1-1	TRBV7-2	once	-
TGTGCCAGCAGTACGACAGCGGTTGCAACTAATGAAAAACTGTTTTTT	CASSTTAVATNEKLFF	TRBJ1-4	TRBV12-3/TRBV12-4	-	-
TGTGCCACCAGCAGTGGGACAGCCCAAGCTTTCTTT	CATSSGTAQAFF	TRBJ1-1	TRBV15	-	TRBD1
TGTGCCAGCAGCTTAGCGCGGGGGGCGGGTACTGAAGCTTTCTTT	CASSLARGAGTEAFF	TRBJ1-1	TRBV7-2	few	-
TGTGCCAGCAGCCCAAGATCGGGGTGGGCTAATGAAAAACTGTCTTTT	CASSPRSGWANEKLSF	TRBJ1-4	TRBV14	few	-
TGTGCCAGCAGCTTGGCAACAGCTACAGATACGCAGTATTTT	CASSLATATDTQYF	TRBJ2-3	TRBV7-3	few	-
TGTGCCAGCAGCTCGGGACAGGGGTCCGTCGAGGAGCAGTACTTC	CASSSGQGSVEEQYF	TRBJ2-7	TRBV7-2	-	TRBD1
TGTGCCAGCAGTCCCGAGAACAGGGACAATGAGCAGTTCTTC	CASSPENRDNEQFF	TRBJ2-1	TRBV12-3/TRBV12-4	few	-
TGTGCCAGCAGTTGGGTGGGGGCTCAGGGGGCCGGCGAGCAGTACTTC	CASSWVGAQGAGEQYF	TRBJ2-7	TRBV6-5	few	TRBD1
TGTGCCAGCAAAAACGGCGGGGGCAATCAGCCCCAGCATTTT	CASKNGGGNQPQHF	TRBJ1-5	TRBV6-2/TRBV6-3	few	-
TGTGCCAGCGGGTATCGGGCGGATACGCAGTATTTT	CASGYRADTQYF	TRBJ2-3	TRBV6-6	-	-
TGTGCCAGCAGCCGCGGGGGGACTAGCGGTACCGAGCAGTTCTTC	CASSRGGTSGTEQFF	TRBJ2-1	TRBV7-2	-	TRBD2
TGTGCCAGCAGCTCCTCTAGCGGAAATACGCAGTATTTT	CASSSSSGNTQYF	TRBJ2-3	TRBV7-2	-	TRBD2
TGTGCCAGCAGTGGGACAGGGTATAGCAATCAGCCCCAGCATTTT	CASSGTGYSNQPQHF	TRBJ1-5	TRBV2	few	TRBD1
TGCAGCGTCGCCGGGACAGGGAACTCTGGGGCCAACGTCCTGACTTTC	CSVAGTGNSGANVLTF	TRBJ2-6	TRBV29-1	few	TRBD1
TGTGCCACCAGCAGACCCCTTGTAGCGGGAATCACAGATACGCAGTATTTT	CATSRPLVAGITDTQYF	TRBJ2-3	TRBV15	-	TRBD2
TGTGCCAGCAGCTGGGGGGGGCGAACAGATATGCAGTATTTT	CASSWGGRTDMQYF	TRBJ2-3	TRBV5-5	-	-
TGTGCCAGCAGCGTACGGGACAGGGGTCCGGAGACCCAGTACTTC	CASSVRDRGPETQYF	TRBJ2-5	TRBV7-2	-	TRBD1
TGTGCCAGCAGTTTTTATGTAAGGGAGACAGATACGCAGTATTTT	CASSFYVRETDTQYF	TRBJ2-3	TRBV12-3/TRBV12-4	-	-
TGTGCCAGCAGCTTCGGGGCAGGTGCAAGCTCCTACGAGCAGTACTTC	CASSFGAGASSYEQYF	TRBJ2-7	TRBV27	-	-
TGTGCCAGCAGTTCCCCTCCTGAAGCTTTCTTT	CASSSPPEAFF	TRBJ1-1	TRBV6-2/TRBV6-3	few	-
TGTGCCAGCAGTTTGGGGTGGCGGAGCGGTGAAGCTTTCTTT	CASSLGWRSGEAFF	TRBJ1-1	TRBV28	few	-
TGCGCCAGCAGCCCAGGACCAGTACCTAACGAGCAGTACTTC	CASSPGPVPNEQYF	TRBJ2-7	TRBV4-1	few	-
TGCAGTGCTAGAGATTTTCGACTTCCCCCTAATCAGCCCCAGCATTTT	CSARDFRLPPNQPQHF	TRBJ1-5	TRBV20-1	-	-
TGCGCCAGCAGCCAAGATGGAAACAGGGTCGGCGAGACCCAGTACTTC	CASSQDGNRVGETQYF	TRBJ2-5	TRBV4-3	-	-
TGTGCCAGCAGTTTGGACCCAGCCTATGGCTACACCTTC	CASSLDPAYGYTF	TRBJ1-2	TRBV12-3/TRBV12-4	once	-
TGTGCCAGCAGCCTCACAGGGGCTGAGCAGTTCTTC	CASSLTGAEQFF	TRBJ2-1	TRBV12-3/TRBV12-4	few	TRBD1
TGTGCCAGCAGTTTGGCGAAGGGGGGTTACGAGCAGTACTTC	CASSLAKGGYEQYF	TRBJ2-7	TRBV28	few	-
TGCAGTGCTGAGGGGACAGCCCACTATGGCTACACCTTC	CSAEGTAHYGYTF	TRBJ1-2	TRBV20-1	-	TRBD1
TGTGCCAGCTCACCAGGGAGAGACCCACTCTACGAGCAGTACTTC	CASSPGRDPLYEQYF	TRBJ2-7	TRBV18	-	-
TGCGCCAGCAGCCAAGAGGGGTGGGGTTACACTGAAGCTTTCTTT	CASSQEGWGYTEAFF	TRBJ1-1	TRBV4-3	many	-
TGTGCCAGCAGTTACTTGGGGTTGGCGGGAGGTGACAATGAGCAGTTCTTC	CASSYLGLAGGDNEQFF	TRBJ2-1	TRBV7-9	few	TRBD2
TGCAGCGTTGTTTCCAATACACAAGAGACCCAGTACTTC	CSVVSNTQETQYF	TRBJ2-5	TRBV29-1	many	-
TGCGCCAGCAGCCATATTCAGGGGGCGGGTGGGGAGCTGTTTTTT	CASSHIQGAGGELFF	TRBJ2-2	TRBV4-3	few	TRBD1
TGTGCCAGCAGCCAAGTCCTCACAACTAATGAAAAACTGTTTTTT	CASSQVLTTNEKLFF	TRBJ1-4	TRBV14	-	-
TGTGCCAGCAGCTTAACAGGACAGGGGATTGGCGAGCAGTACTTC	CASSLTGQGIGEQYF	TRBJ2-7	TRBV7-3	-	TRBD1
TGCGCCAGCAGCCCTTCTGACACCGGGGCTTCACCCCTCCACTTT	CASSPSDTGASPLHF	TRBJ1-6	TRBV4-1	-	-
TGTGCCAGCAGCGGACTAGCGGGAGGGCCGGACAATGAGCAGTTCTTC	CASSGLAGGPDNEQFF	TRBJ2-1	TRBV6-2/TRBV6-3	-	TRBD2
TGCAGTGCTGCCACTAGCGTAAAAGAGACCCAGTACTTC	CSAATSVKETQYF	TRBJ2-5	TRBV20-1	-	TRBD2
TGTGCCTGGAGTACCCGCGGGTCTAGCACAGATACGCAGTATTTT	CAWSTRGSSTDTQYF	TRBJ2-3	TRBV30	few	-
TGTGCCAGCAAGGCGGGACTAGCGCGAACAGGGGAGCAGTTCTTC	CASKAGLARTGEQFF	TRBJ2-1	TRBV27	few	TRBD2
TGTGCCAGCAGCTTTCCGGGACGGACTGGGGCCAACGTCCTGACTTTC	CASSFPGRTGANVLTF	TRBJ2-6	TRBV7-9	few	-
TGTGCCAGCGAAGCCGGTTTCTCTGGAAACACCATATATTTT	CASEAGFSGNTIYF	TRBJ1-3	TRBV2	-	-
TGTGCCAGCAGTTTAACGGGGTATTCGAGCACTGAAGCTTTCTTT	CASSLTGYSSTEAFF	TRBJ1-1	TRBV27	-	-
TGTGCCAGCAGTACAGGGGGAGACTACAATGAGCAGTTCTTC	CASSTGGDYNEQFF	TRBJ2-1	TRBV6-2/TRBV6-3	few	TRBD1
TGTGCCAGCAGCTTAATATTTGGGGAGGCCCAGTACTTC	CASSLIFGEAQYF	TRBJ2-5	TRBV7-3	-	-
TGTGCCAGCAGCCCCCCTAGCGGGGAGACTCAGTACTTC	CASSPPSGETQYF	TRBJ2-5	TRBV7-9	few	TRBD2
TGTGCCAGCTCACCACCTATGTCCGGACAGGGCTACAATGAGCAGTTCTTC	CASSPPMSGQGYNEQFF	TRBJ2-1	TRBV18	-	TRBD1